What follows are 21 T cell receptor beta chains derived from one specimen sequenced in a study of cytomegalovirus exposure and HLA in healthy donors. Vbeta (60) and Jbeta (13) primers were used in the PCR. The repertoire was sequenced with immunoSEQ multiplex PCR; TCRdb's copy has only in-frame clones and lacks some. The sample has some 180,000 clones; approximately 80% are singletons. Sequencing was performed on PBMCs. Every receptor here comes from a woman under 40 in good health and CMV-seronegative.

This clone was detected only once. Here the CDR3 DNA reads TGCGCCAGCAGCCGGACAGTTGCAAGTTACGAGCAGTACTTC. Its protein product is CASSRTVASYEQYF. The genes are TRBV5-1 and TRBJ2-7; D perhaps matches TRBD1 (6 bases). Germline V gives CDR1 SGHRS, CDR2 YFSETQ. V lost 4 bases and J 4 bases, leaving 15 bases between the germline ends. The CDR3 covers 14 residues.

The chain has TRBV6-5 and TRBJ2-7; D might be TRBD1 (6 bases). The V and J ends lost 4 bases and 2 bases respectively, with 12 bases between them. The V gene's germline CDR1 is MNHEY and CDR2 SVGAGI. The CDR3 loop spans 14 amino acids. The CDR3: CASSFHGGAYEQYF. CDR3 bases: TGTGCCAGCAGTTTCCATGGGGGCGCCTACGAGCAGTACTTC.

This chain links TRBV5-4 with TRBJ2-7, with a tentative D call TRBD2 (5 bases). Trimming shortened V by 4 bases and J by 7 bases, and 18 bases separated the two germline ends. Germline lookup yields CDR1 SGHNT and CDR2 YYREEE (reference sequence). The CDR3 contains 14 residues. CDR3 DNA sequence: TGTGCCAGCAGCCCGGCCGGGGTGGCTTTGGAGCAGTACTTC. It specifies CASSPAGVALEQYF.

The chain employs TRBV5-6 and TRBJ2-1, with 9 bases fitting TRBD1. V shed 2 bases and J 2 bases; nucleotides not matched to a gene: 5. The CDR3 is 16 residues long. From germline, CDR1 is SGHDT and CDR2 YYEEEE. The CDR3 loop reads CASSLSGQGTYNEQFF. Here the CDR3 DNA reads TGTGCCAGCAGCTTATCGGGACAGGGAACCTACAATGAGCAGTTCTTC.

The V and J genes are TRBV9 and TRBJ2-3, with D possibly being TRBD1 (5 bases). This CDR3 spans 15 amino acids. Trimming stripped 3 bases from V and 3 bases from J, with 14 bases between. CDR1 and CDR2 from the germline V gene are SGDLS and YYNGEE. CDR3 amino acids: CASSATTGRTDTQYF. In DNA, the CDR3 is TGTGCCAGCAGCGCAACTACAGGTAGGACAGATACGCAGTATTTT.

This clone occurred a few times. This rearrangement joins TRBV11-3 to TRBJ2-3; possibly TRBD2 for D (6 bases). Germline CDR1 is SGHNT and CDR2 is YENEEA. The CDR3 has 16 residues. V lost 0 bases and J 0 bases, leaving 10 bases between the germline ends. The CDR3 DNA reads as TGTGCCAGCAGCTTAGATGGCGGGGTTAGCACAGATACGCAGTATTTT. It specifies CASSLDGGVSTDTQYF.

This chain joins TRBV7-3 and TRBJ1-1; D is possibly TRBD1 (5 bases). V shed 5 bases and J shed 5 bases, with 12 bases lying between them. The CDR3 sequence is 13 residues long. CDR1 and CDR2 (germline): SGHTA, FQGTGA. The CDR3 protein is CASSPPGGTEAFF. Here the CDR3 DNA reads TGTGCCAGCAGCCCCCCGGGGGGGACTGAAGCTTTCTTT.

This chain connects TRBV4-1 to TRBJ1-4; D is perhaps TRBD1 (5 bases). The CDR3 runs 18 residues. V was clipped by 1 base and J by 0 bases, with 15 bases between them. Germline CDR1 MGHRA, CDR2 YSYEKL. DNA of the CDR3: TGCGCCAGCAGCCAAGGCAGGGCTCGAGTGGCAACTAATGAAAAACTGTTTTTT. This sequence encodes CASSQGRARVATNEKLFF.

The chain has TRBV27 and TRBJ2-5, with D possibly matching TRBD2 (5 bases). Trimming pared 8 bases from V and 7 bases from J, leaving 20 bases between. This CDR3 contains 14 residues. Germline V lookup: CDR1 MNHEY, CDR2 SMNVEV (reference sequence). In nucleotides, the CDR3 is TGTGCCAGCGCCTCGCCCGTTGGTCGGGGGACCCAGTACTTC. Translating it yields CASASPVGRGTQYF.

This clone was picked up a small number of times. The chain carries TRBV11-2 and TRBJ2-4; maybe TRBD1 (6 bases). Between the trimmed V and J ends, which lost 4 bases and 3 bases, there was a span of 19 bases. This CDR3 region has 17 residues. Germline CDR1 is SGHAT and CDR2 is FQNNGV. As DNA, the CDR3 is TGTGCCAGCAGCTCTCCCCAGGGGCCGAATGACAAAAACATTCAGTACTTC. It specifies CASSSPQGPNDKNIQYF.

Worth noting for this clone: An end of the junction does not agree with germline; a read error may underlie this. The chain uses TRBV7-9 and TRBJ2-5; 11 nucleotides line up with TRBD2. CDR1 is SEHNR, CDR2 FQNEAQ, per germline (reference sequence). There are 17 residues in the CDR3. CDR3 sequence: CASSPEATSGGQETQHF. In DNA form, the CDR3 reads TGTGCCAGCAGCCCGGAGGCTACTAGCGGGGGCCAAGAGACCCAGCACTTC.

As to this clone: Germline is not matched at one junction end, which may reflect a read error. The CDR3 here is CAWSVNRGGRAAF. The CDR3 region has the DNA TGTGCCTGGAGTGTCAATAGAGGGGGGAGGGCCGCCTTC. The chain is built from TRBV30 and TRBJ1-2, with a tentative D call TRBD1 (6 bases). Germline V gene lookup returns CDR1 GTSNPN and CDR2 SVGIG (reference sequence). CDR3 length: 13 amino acids.

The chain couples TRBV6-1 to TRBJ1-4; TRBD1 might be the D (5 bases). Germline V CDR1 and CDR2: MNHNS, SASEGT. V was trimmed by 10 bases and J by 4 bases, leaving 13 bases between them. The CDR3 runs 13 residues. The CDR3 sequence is CATTRVDNEKLFF. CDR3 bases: TGTGCCACCACCAGGGTAGATAATGAAAAACTGTTTTTT.

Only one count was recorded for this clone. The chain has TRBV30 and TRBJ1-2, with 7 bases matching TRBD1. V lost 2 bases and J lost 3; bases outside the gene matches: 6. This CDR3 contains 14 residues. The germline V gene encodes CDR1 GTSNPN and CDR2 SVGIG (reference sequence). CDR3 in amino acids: CAWSRQGGDYGYTF. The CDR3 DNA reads TGTGCCTGGAGTAGGCAGGGGGGCGACTATGGCTACACCTTC.

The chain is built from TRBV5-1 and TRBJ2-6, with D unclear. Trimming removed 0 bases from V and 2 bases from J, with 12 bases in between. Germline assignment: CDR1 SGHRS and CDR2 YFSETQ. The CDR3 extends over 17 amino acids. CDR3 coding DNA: TGCGCCAGCAGCTTGGCGGCAGGATTCCCTGGGGCCAACGTCCTGACTTTC. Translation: CASSLAAGFPGANVLTF.

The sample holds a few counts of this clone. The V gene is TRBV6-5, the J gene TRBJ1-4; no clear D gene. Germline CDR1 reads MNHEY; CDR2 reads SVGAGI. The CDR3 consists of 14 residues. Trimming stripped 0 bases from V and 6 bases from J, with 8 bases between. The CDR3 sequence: CASSYSESDEKLFF. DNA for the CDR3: TGTGCCAGCAGTTACTCGGAGTCAGATGAAAAACTGTTTTTT.

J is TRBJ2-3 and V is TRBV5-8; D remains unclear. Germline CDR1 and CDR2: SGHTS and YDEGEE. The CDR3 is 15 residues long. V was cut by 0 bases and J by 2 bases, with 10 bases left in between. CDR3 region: CASSLGPPHTDTQYF. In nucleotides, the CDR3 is TGTGCCAGCAGCTTGGGGCCCCCACACACAGATACGCAGTATTTT.

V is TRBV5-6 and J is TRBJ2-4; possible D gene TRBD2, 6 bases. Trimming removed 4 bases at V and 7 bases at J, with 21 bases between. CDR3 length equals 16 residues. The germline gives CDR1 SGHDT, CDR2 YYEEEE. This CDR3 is CASSPRKGDGGNIQYF. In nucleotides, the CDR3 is TGTGCCAGCAGCCCTAGGAAAGGGGATGGGGGGAACATTCAGTACTTC.

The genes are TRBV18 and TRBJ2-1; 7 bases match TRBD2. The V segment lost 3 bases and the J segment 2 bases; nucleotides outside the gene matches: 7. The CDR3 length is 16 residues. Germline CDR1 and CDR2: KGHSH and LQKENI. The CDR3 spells CASSPNVGGAYNEQFF. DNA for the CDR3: TGTGCCAGCTCACCGAACGTGGGGGGGGCCTACAATGAGCAGTTCTTC.

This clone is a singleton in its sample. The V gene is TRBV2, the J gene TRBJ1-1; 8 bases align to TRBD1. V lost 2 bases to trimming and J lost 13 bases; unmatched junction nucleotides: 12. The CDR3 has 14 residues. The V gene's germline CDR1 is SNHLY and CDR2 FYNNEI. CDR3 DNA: TGTGCCAGCAGTGAAAGGGTAGGGGACAGGCAGGTTTTCTTT. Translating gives CASSERVGDRQVFF.

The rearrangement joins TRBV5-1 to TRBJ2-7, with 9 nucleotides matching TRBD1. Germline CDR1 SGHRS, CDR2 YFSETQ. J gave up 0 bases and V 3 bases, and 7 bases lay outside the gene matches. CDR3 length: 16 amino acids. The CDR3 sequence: CASSYIQGALSYEQYF. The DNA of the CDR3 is TGCGCCAGCAGCTACATACAGGGGGCACTCTCCTACGAGCAGTACTTC.